This T cell receptor (beta chain) emerged from a study of cytomegalovirus exposure and HLA in healthy donors. TCRdb's copy holds only in-frame clones and misses some; the assay was immunoSEQ multiplex PCR. The table includes roughly 170,000 clones, around 81% detected once. Study outcomes and limitations: The tendency of first-cohort TCR clusters to co-occur in the 120 or so validation repertoires was the finding of a later analysis. Some TCR beta chains (about 180 of them) were listed as cytomegalovirus-associated. Among TCR sequences, most were rare, though some public TCRs appeared in many donors.

Per the germline V gene, CDR1 is MNHNS and CDR2 is SASEGT. The CDR3 runs to 12 residues. Trimming cost V 8 bases and J 4 bases, with 9 bases left between them. As regards this clone: Its antigen is not known.

The specimen sequenced was PBMCs. The chain uses TRBV6-1 and TRBJ1-3; D remains unclear. The clonotype originates from a woman under 30 in good health and CMV-seropositive. The CDR3 region is CASGREGNTIYF. The CDR3 DNA is TGTGCCAGCGGAAGGGAGGGAAACACCATATATTTT.